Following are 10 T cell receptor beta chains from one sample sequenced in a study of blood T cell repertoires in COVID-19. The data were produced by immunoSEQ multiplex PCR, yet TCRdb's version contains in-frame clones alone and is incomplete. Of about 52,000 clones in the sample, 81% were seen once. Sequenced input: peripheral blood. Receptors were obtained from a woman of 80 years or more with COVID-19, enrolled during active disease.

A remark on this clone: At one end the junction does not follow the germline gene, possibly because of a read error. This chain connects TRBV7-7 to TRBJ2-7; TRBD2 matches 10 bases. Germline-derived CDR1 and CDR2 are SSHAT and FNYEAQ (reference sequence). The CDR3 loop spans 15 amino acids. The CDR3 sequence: CASSPSSGSSYEQYF. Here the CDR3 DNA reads TGTGCTAGCAGCCCTTCTAGCGGGAGTTCCTACGAGCAGTACTTC.

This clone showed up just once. CDR3 coding DNA: TGTGCCAGCTCACCTTATGAGATGACTAGCGGGGCTAGCACAGATACGCAGTATTTT. This gives the protein CASSPYEMTSGASTDTQYF. This chain links TRBV18 with TRBJ2-3; TRBD2 matches at 11 bases. This CDR3 is 19 amino acids long. Trimming took 3 bases from V and 0 from J; bases not matched to a gene: 11. CDR1 is KGHSH and CDR2 is LQKENI in the germline V gene. Together with reference TRBV18 and TRBJ2-3, the CDR3 gives the full variable domain: NAGVMQNPRHLVRRRGQEARLRCSPMKGHSHVYWYRQLPEEGLKFMVYLQKENIIDESGMPKERFSAEFPKEGPSILRIQQVVRGDSAAYFCASSPYEMTSGASTDTQYFGPGTRLTVL.

This CDR3 is CASTARRTSSYNEQFF. Written as DNA, the CDR3 is TGTGCCAGCACAGCGAGGCGTACGAGCTCCTACAATGAGCAGTTCTTC. The rearrangement joins TRBV2 to TRBJ2-1; D is unclear. Germline V gene sequence: CDR1 SNHLY, CDR2 FYNNEI. The CDR3 is made up of 16 amino acids. Trimming stripped 7 bases from V and 0 bases from J, with 16 bases between.

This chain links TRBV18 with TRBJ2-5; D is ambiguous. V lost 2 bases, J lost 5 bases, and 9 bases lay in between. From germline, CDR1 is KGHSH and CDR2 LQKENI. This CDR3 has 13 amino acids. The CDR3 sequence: CASSPYMSETQYF. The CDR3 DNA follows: TGTGCCAGCTCACCATATATGAGCGAGACCCAGTACTTC.

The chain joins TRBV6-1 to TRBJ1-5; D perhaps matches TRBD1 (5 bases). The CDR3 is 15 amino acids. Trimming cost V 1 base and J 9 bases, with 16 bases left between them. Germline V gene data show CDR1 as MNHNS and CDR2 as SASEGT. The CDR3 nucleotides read TGTGCCAGCAGTGAAGGGAGGGGTAGAGCATGGCCCCAGCATTTT. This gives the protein CASSEGRGRAWPQHF.

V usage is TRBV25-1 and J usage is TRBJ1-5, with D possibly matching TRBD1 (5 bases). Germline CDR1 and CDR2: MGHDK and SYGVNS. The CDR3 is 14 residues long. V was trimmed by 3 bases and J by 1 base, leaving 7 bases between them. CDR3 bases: TGTGCCAGCAGTGACAGACAGAGCAATCAGCCCCAGCATTTT. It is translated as CASSDRQSNQPQHF.

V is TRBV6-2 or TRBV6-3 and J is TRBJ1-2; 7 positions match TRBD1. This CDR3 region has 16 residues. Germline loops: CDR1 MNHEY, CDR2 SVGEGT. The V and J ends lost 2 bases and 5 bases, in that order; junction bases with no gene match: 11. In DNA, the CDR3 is TGTGCCAGCAGTTACAACACCGCCACAGGGGTATATGGCTACACCTTC. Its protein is CASSYNTATGVYGYTF.

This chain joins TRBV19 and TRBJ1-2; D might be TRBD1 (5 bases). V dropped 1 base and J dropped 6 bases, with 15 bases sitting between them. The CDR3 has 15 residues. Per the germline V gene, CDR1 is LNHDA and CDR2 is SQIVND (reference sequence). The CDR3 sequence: CASSIASGGSHGYTF. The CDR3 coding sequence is TGTGCCAGTAGTATAGCCAGCGGGGGATCGCATGGCTACACCTTC.

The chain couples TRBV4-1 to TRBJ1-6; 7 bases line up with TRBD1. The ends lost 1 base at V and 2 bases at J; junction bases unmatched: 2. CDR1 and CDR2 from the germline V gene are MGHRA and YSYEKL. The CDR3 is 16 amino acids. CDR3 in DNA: TGCGCCAGCAGCCAAGGGACAGGCACCTATAATTCACCCCTCCACTTT. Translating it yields CASSQGTGTYNSPLHF.

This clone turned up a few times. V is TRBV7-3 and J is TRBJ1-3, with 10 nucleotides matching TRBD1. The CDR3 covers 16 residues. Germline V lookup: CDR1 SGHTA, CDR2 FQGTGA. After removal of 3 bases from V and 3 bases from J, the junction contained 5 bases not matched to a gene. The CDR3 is CASSLAGTGVGNTIYF. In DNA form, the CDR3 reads TGTGCCAGCAGCTTGGCCGGGACAGGGGTTGGAAACACCATATATTTT.